Below, 11 T cell receptor beta chains from the same sample are listed, as sequenced in a study of identical twins. From the 5' RACE reads, TCRdb called clonotypes with MiXCR, one entry per CDR3 protein. This sample has about 810,000 distinct CDR3 sequences; 9% to 15% occur once, and the top ten carry about 1.6%. The same data also contributed to another study, on yellow fever vaccine responses in identical twins.

The sequencing sample was made of PBMCs. These receptors were taken from a woman between 18 and 29 years old in good health.

This clonotype was seen a handful of times. The chain joins TRBV12-3 or TRBV12-4 to TRBJ1-6, with no clear D. The CDR3 extends over 16 amino acids. Deletions cut 6 bases from V and 4 bases from J, with 16 bases between. CDR3 in amino acids: CASSTRTEGYNSPLHF. CDR3 coding DNA: TGTGCCAGCAGCACTCGAACCGAAGGGTATAATTCACCCCTCCACTTT.

This clonotype was observed a single time. This chain uses TRBV6-1 with TRBJ2-7; D is unresolved. The germline gives CDR1 MNHNS, CDR2 SASEGT. V lost 2 bases, J lost 3 bases, and 8 bases lay in between. The CDR3 contains 13 residues. The CDR3 sequence: CASSETGFYEQYF. CDR3 DNA: TGTGCCAGCAGTGAAACTGGGTTCTACGAGCAGTACTTC.

The V and J genes are TRBV12-3 or TRBV12-4 and TRBJ1-1; D is unresolved. V was pared by 5 bases and J by 4 bases, with 11 bases between. CDR3 length equals 13 residues. The chain's CDR3 is CASSPTGVTEAFF. The CDR3 DNA reads TGTGCCAGCAGTCCCACCGGGGTCACTGAAGCTTTCTTT.

This clonotype appeared many times. The J gene is TRBJ1-2, the V gene TRBV5-1; the match to TRBD1 covers 9 bases. After removal of 1 base from V and 3 bases from J, the junction contained 7 bases not matched to a gene. Germline CDR1 SGHRS, CDR2 YFSETQ. This CDR3 is 16 amino acids long. The CDR3: CASSLIGTGFDYGYTF. CDR3 nucleotides: TGCGCCAGCAGCTTGATTGGGACAGGGTTTGACTATGGCTACACCTTC.

This clonotype was counted a few times. The chain links TRBV20-1 to TRBJ2-1; D call uncertain. The CDR3 spans 11 residues. V was clipped by 7 bases and J by 9 bases, with 13 bases between them. Germline CDR1 reads DFQATT; CDR2 reads SNEGSKA (reference sequence). CDR3 coding DNA: TGCAGTGTTTCTAATCCGGGTGAGCAGTTCTTC. Its protein product is CSVSNPGEQFF.

The J gene is TRBJ1-2, the V gene TRBV20-1, with a tentative D call TRBD1 (5 bases). The germline V gene has CDR1 DFQATT and CDR2 SNEGSKA (reference sequence). V lost 2 bases, J lost 2 bases, and 12 bases lay in between. The CDR3 contains 14 residues. The DNA of the CDR3 is TGCAGTGCTAGACCCGGGACGGCAAACTATGGCTACACCTTC. Amino acids: CSARPGTANYGYTF.

In its sample, this clonotype was seen a few times. The rearrangement uses TRBV18 and TRBJ2-3; 13 nucleotides line up with TRBD2. V dropped 4 bases and J dropped 3; count of bases not matched to a gene: 4. Germline V CDR1 and CDR2: KGHSH, LQKENI. The CDR3 runs 16 residues. The CDR3 DNA reads TGTGCCAGCTCACTCGGACTAGCGGGAGAAACAGATACGCAGTATTTT. Protein: CASSLGLAGETDTQYF.

This clonotype was recorded a few times. V gene TRBV5-1 combines with J gene TRBJ2-7, with D possibly TRBD2 on 6 matching bases. The CDR3 is 15 amino acids. Germline lookup yields CDR1 SGHRS and CDR2 YFSETQ. V was cut by 0 bases and J by 1 base, with 11 bases left in between. CDR3 coding DNA: TGCGCCAGCAGCTTGGTCGGGACTCGATCCTACGAGCAGTACTTC. Translating it yields CASSLVGTRSYEQYF. The variable domain in full, with the rest retrieved from reference TRBV5-1 and TRBJ2-7, is KAGVTQTPRYLIKTRGQQVTLSCSPISGHRSVSWYQQTPGQGLQFLFEYFSETQRNKGNFPGRFSGRQFSNSRSEMNVSTLELGDSALYLCASSLVGTRSYEQYFGPGTRLTVT.

This clonotype showed up just a few times. The CDR3: CASSQSSQRGTDTQYF. CDR3 DNA: TGTGCCAGCAGCCAATCGAGCCAGCGTGGCACAGATACGCAGTATTTT. This sequence joins TRBV16 and TRBJ2-3; D uncertain. V lost 0 bases, J lost 1 base, and 11 bases lay in between. Germline V lookup: CDR1 KGHSY, CDR2 FQNENV. This CDR3 spans 16 amino acids.

The chain joins TRBV19 to TRBJ2-1; 10 positions agree with TRBD1. J lost 3 bases, V lost 11 bases, and 19 bases had no gene match. This CDR3 is built from 18 residues. Germline values: CDR1 LNHDA, CDR2 SQIVND (reference sequence). CDR3 sequence: CAAGTGDGRESSYNEQFF. The CDR3 nucleotides are TGTGCCGCCGGGACAGGGGACGGGCGGGAGAGTAGCTACAATGAGCAGTTCTTC.

In its sample, this clonotype was seen a few times. The J gene is TRBJ2-4, the V gene TRBV12-3 or TRBV12-4; D possibly corresponds to TRBD2 (5 bases). V lost 7 bases and J 0 bases, leaving 13 bases between the germline ends. The CDR3 is 15 amino acids. Here the CDR3 DNA reads TGTGCCAGCACCCGAACGGGGTTAGCCAAAAACATTCAGTACTTC. Amino acid sequence: CASTRTGLAKNIQYF.